These 12 T cell receptor beta chains were all obtained from the same sample, sequenced in a study of CD8+ T cells in alopecia areata. RNA extraction was followed by reverse transcription into cDNA, which acted as the sequencing template. Using immunoSEQ multiplex PCR, the repertoire was profiled, and TCRdb retains in-frame clones only, with some absent. The sample shows over 150,000 clones, 50% to 70% of them seen only once. The sample in question was CD4+ T cells sorted from blood, obtained at week 0. All receptors come from a human donor with alopecia areata.

The genes are TRBV9 and TRBJ1-6, with unresolved D. The CDR3 length is 13 residues. The V gene's germline CDR1 is SGDLS and CDR2 YYNGEE. Between the trimmed V and J ends, which lost 3 bases and 10 bases, there was a span of 11 bases. The CDR3 is CASSGTGYSPLHF. The DNA for the CDR3 is TGTGCCAGCAGCGGAACCGGTTACTCACCCCTCCACTTT.

This chain links TRBV4-3 with TRBJ1-6; D perhaps matches TRBD1 (5 bases). Germline V CDR1 and CDR2: LGHNA, YSLEER. Trimming removed 1 base at V and 6 bases at J, with 13 bases between. This CDR3 has 16 residues. The CDR3 bases are TGCGCCAGCAGCCAAGTTCCCGGGCAGGGTAATTCACCCCTCCACTTT. This gives the protein CASSQVPGQGNSPLHF.

This chain connects TRBV29-1 to TRBJ1-1, with D unclear. CDR1 and CDR2 (germline): SQVTM, ANQGSEA. The CDR3 contains 11 residues. CDR3 in DNA: TGCAGTTGGGCGAGTGGCACTGAAGCTTTCTTT. It encodes CSWASGTEAFF. The complete variable domain, with remaining parts taken from reference TRBV29-1 and TRBJ1-1, reads SAVISQKPSRDICQRGTSLTIQCQVDSQVTMMFWYRQQPGQSLTLIATANQGSEATYESGFVIDKFPISRPNLTFSTLTVSNMSPEDSSIYLCSWASGTEAFFGQGTRLTVV.

The chain employs TRBV15 and TRBJ2-6; D remains unclear. CDR3 size: 16 residues. In germline, CDR1 is LNHNV, CDR2 YYDKDF (reference sequence). Trimming pared 0 bases from V and 4 bases from J, leaving 10 bases between. The CDR3 sequence: CATSRDEVLGANVLTF. CDR3 coding DNA: TGTGCCACCAGCAGAGACGAGGTTCTGGGGGCCAACGTCCTGACTTTC.

The sample holds one count of this clone. The V gene is TRBV29-1, the J gene TRBJ2-6, with 9 positions matching TRBD1. CDR1 and CDR2 (germline): SQVTM, ANQGSEA. This CDR3 comprises 15 residues. V lost 7 bases and J lost 4; bases outside the gene matches: 8. In DNA form, the CDR3 reads TGCAGCGCGGGACAGGGCGCGACCGGGGCCAACGTCCTGACTTTC. It translates to CSAGQGATGANVLTF.

V usage is TRBV7-2 and J usage is TRBJ2-1; 13 bases align to TRBD2. Losses at the gene ends were 4 bases for V and 7 bases for J; bases not matched to a gene: 10. The CDR3 runs to 17 residues. Germline CDR1 SGHTA, CDR2 FQGNSA. This CDR3 is CASSYRPGTSGANEQFF. DNA for the CDR3: TGTGCCAGCAGCTACCGCCCCGGGACTAGCGGGGCTAATGAGCAGTTCTTC.

V usage is TRBV5-1 and J usage is TRBJ2-5; 11 bases line up with TRBD2. Germline CDR1 is SGHRS and CDR2 is YFSETQ. This CDR3 is built from 17 residues. Trimming took 3 bases from V and 5 from J; bases not matched to a gene: 12. The CDR3 loop is CASSSQLTSGNRETQYF. CDR3 coding DNA: TGCGCCAGCAGCTCCCAATTGACTAGCGGGAACCGCGAGACCCAGTACTTC.

The chain carries TRBV10-1 and TRBJ2-3; 13 nucleotides agree with TRBD2. The CDR3 extends over 16 amino acids. Looked up from germline, CDR1 is WNHNN and CDR2 is SYGVQD (reference sequence). V dropped 7 bases and J dropped 4; count of bases not matched to a gene: 8. In DNA, the CDR3 is TGCGCCAGCATTCCGGGACTAGCGGGGTATGCAGATACGCAGTATTTT. Its protein product is CASIPGLAGYADTQYF.

This clone was recorded once. The chain uses TRBV5-1 and TRBJ1-1, with a tentative D call TRBD1 (5 bases). This CDR3 is built from 13 residues. Trimming removed 0 bases from V and 3 bases from J, with 6 bases in between. The germline gives CDR1 SGHRS, CDR2 YFSETQ. CDR3 coding DNA: TGCGCCAGCAGCTTGGAGACAGACACTGAAGCTTTCTTT. It codes for CASSLETDTEAFF.

V usage is TRBV15 and J usage is TRBJ2-7; D possibly corresponds to TRBD1 (7 bases). CDR1 is LNHNV, CDR2 YYDKDF, per germline (reference sequence). This CDR3 is built from 14 residues. Trimming shortened V by 5 bases and J by 3 bases, and 14 bases separated the two germline ends. CDR3 residues: CATSPRDSSYEQYF. The CDR3 coding sequence is TGTGCCACCAGCCCGCGGGACAGCAGCTACGAGCAGTACTTC.

The genes are TRBV15 and TRBJ2-3; 8 bases match TRBD2. The germline gives CDR1 LNHNV, CDR2 YYDKDF (reference sequence). The CDR3 runs to 15 residues. Losses at the gene ends were 5 bases for V and 5 bases for J; bases not matched to a gene: 9. This CDR3 is CATSLRRGGLDTQYF. In nucleotides, the CDR3 is TGTGCCACCAGCCTTCGCCGGGGGGGCCTAGATACGCAGTATTTT.

The CDR3 nucleotides read TGTGCCAGCAGTGACTCCGAGGGCAATCAGCCCCAGCATTTT. This gives the protein CASSDSEGNQPQHF. V and J are TRBV25-1 and TRBJ1-5; D unclear. V lost 3 bases, J lost 2 bases, and 8 bases lay in between. Germline CDR1 is MGHDK and CDR2 is SYGVNS. The CDR3 spans 14 residues.